One and the same sample provided the 21 T cell receptor beta chains below, sequenced in a study of identifying expanded T cells in peripheral blood. Profiled with immunoSEQ multiplex PCR; TCRdb holds only in-frame clones, not every one. Of some 93,000 clones listed, 88% were seen once; the top ten hold 4.5% to 7%. Sequencing was carried out using blood. Receptors were obtained from a person aged 18 to 70 in good health.

This chain links TRBV27 with TRBJ1-1, with 7 bases matching TRBD1. With 6 bases clipped from V and 6 bases from J, the junction kept 10 bases outside the gene matches. CDR1 and CDR2 (germline): MNHEY, SMNVEV (reference sequence). The CDR3 is 14 residues long. The CDR3 DNA sequence: TGTGCCAGCAGCCAGTTAGCCCAGGGGGCTGAAGCTTTCTTT. Translated, it gives CASSQLAQGAEAFF.

This clone came up once. This rearrangement joins TRBV5-6 to TRBJ2-1; 13 bases are a match to TRBD2. The V gene end was trimmed by 1 base and the J gene end by 4 bases; junction bases not matched to a gene: 2. CDR1 and CDR2 from the germline V gene are SGHDT and YYEEEE. CDR3 length: 16 amino acids. The DNA of the CDR3 is TGTGCCAGCAGCTTGAGGACTAGCGGGAGTTACAATGAGCAGTTCTTC. Encoded protein: CASSLRTSGSYNEQFF. Supplemented by reference TRBV5-6 and TRBJ2-1, the full variable domain reads DAGVTQSPTHLIKTRGQQVTLRCSPKSGHDTVSWYQQALGQGPQFIFQYYEEEERQRGNFPDRFSGHQFPNYSSELNVNALLLGDSALYLCASSLRTSGSYNEQFFGPGTRLTVL.

This clone was picked up one time. J is TRBJ1-4 and V is TRBV7-9; weak D call: TRBD1 (5 bases). The CDR3 covers 15 residues. Between the trimmed V and J ends, which lost 5 bases and 8 bases, there was a span of 18 bases. Germline V lookup: CDR1 SEHNR, CDR2 FQNEAQ (reference sequence). The DNA of the CDR3 is TGTGCCAGCAGCCCTCAGGGACGCATGTGGGAAAAACTGTTTTTT. Translating gives CASSPQGRMWEKLFF.

The rearrangement uses TRBV27 and TRBJ2-3; TRBD2 aligns across 7 bases. V lost 4 bases, J lost 2 bases, and 6 bases stayed unmatched. Germline lookup yields CDR1 MNHEY and CDR2 SMNVEV (reference sequence). The length of the CDR3 is 15 residues. Written as DNA, the CDR3 is TGTGCCAGCAGTTCTCTAGCGGCCTACACAGATACGCAGTATTTT. Its protein is CASSSLAAYTDTQYF.

This chain connects TRBV7-2 to TRBJ2-2; the match to TRBD2 covers 8 bases. Per germline, CDR1 SGHTA and CDR2 FQGNSA. This CDR3 contains 16 residues. With 2 bases clipped from V and 4 bases from J, the junction kept 6 bases outside the gene matches. The CDR3 loop is CASSLRGLGSTGELFF. DNA of the CDR3: TGTGCCAGCAGCTTAAGGGGACTAGGGAGCACCGGGGAGCTGTTTTTT. Full variable domain (outside the CDR3, taken from reference TRBV7-2 and TRBJ2-2): GAGVSQSPSNKVTEKGKDVELRCDPISGHTALYWYRQSLGQGLEFLIYFQGNSAPDKSGLPSDRFSAERTGGSVSTLTIQRTQQEDSAVYLCASSLRGLGSTGELFFGEGSRLTVL.

This clone came up many times. This sequence joins TRBV14 and TRBJ1-1; the match to TRBD1 covers 8 bases. CDR1 SGHDN and CDR2 FVKESK come from the germline V gene. CDR3 length: 12 residues. The V gene end was trimmed by 4 bases and the J gene end by 11 bases; junction bases not matched to a gene: 6. Here the CDR3 DNA reads TGTGCCAGCAGCCCTGGACAGGGAAGGGCTTTCTTT. It is translated as CASSPGQGRAFF.

The chain combines TRBV4-1 with TRBJ1-1; D unresolved. Germline CDR1 is MGHRA and CDR2 is YSYEKL. The CDR3 loop spans 15 amino acids. Trimming cost V 3 bases and J 2 bases, with 13 bases left between them. The CDR3 bases are TGCGCCAGCAGCCAGCAGACACCGTCTAACACTGAAGCTTTCTTT. Translating it yields CASSQQTPSNTEAFF.

The chain links TRBV15 to TRBJ1-2; TRBD1 is a possible D gene (5 bases). Germline assignment: CDR1 LNHNV and CDR2 YYDKDF (reference sequence). This CDR3 is built from 17 residues. Trimming removed 0 bases from V and 1 base from J, with 15 bases in between. The CDR3 region has the DNA TGTGCCACCAGCAGAGATGGGGCAGTTCTTTTTAACTATGGCTACACCTTC. It yields the protein CATSRDGAVLFNYGYTF.

The chain is built from TRBV30 and TRBJ1-6, with D tentatively TRBD1 (5 bases). Deletions cut 3 bases from V and 7 bases from J, with 16 bases between. The CDR3 spans 15 residues. Per the germline V gene, CDR1 is GTSNPN and CDR2 is SVGIG (reference sequence). CDR3 nucleotide sequence: TGTGCCTGGAGGGGGTTTCAGGGTCGCAATTCACCCCTCCACTTT. It is translated as CAWRGFQGRNSPLHF. Full variable domain (remainder filled in from reference TRBV30 and TRBJ1-6): SQTIHQWPATLVQPVGSPLSLECTVEGTSNPNLYWYRQAAGRGLQLLFYSVGIGQISSEVPQNLSASRPQDRQFILSSKKLLLSDSGFYLCAWRGFQGRNSPLHFGNGTRLTVT.

The V and J genes are TRBV6-1 and TRBJ1-1, with TRBD1 matching over 9 bases. The CDR3 covers 15 residues. Per germline, CDR1 MNHNS and CDR2 SASEGT. V trimming: 7 bases; J trimming: 1 base; junction bases outside the gene matches: 7. The CDR3: CASIPGQGANTEAFF. Written as DNA, the CDR3 is TGTGCCAGCATACCGGGACAGGGCGCGAACACTGAAGCTTTCTTT.

This clone was observed once. V usage is TRBV7-9 and J usage is TRBJ1-6, with 7 nucleotides matching TRBD1. The germline V gene has CDR1 SEHNR and CDR2 FQNEAQ (reference sequence). V trimming: 6 bases; J trimming: 7 bases; junction bases outside the gene matches: 6. The CDR3 spans 14 residues. CDR3 region: CASSQGDSNSPLHF. In DNA, the CDR3 is TGTGCCAGCAGTCAGGGGGACTCAAATTCACCCCTCCACTTT.

This clone was detected a few times. This chain links TRBV4-1 with TRBJ1-2; TRBD1 aligns across 8 bases. Germline values: CDR1 MGHRA, CDR2 YSYEKL. This CDR3 is built from 14 residues. Trimming cost V 1 base and J 7 bases; bases outside gene matches: 5. CDR3 sequence (DNA): TGCGCCAGCAGCCAAGTCGACAGGGGAAGTGGCTACACCTTC. It codes for CASSQVDRGSGYTF.

The chain joins TRBV27 to TRBJ2-7; TRBD1 might be the D (5 bases). The CDR3 covers 15 residues. Germline CDR1 MNHEY, CDR2 SMNVEV (reference sequence). V was trimmed by 1 base and J by 3 bases, leaving 13 bases between them. CDR3 DNA sequence: TGTGCCAGCAGTTTATTACCCACCAGGGACTACGAGCAGTACTTC. Amino acid sequence: CASSLLPTRDYEQYF.

The chain is built from TRBV5-5 and TRBJ2-7; tentative D call: TRBD2 (5 bases). CDR1 and CDR2 from the germline V gene are SGHKS and YYEKEE (reference sequence). CDR3 length equals 16 residues. Trimming pared 0 bases from V and 0 bases from J, leaving 13 bases between. The CDR3 protein is CASSLGRGSSSYEQYF. The CDR3 bases are TGTGCCAGCAGCTTGGGACGGGGAAGTTCCTCCTACGAGCAGTACTTC.

In its sample, this clone was seen once. The chain is built from TRBV6-1 and TRBJ1-2; D possibly corresponds to TRBD1 (5 bases). Germline values: CDR1 MNHNS, CDR2 SASEGT. Trimming removed 3 bases at V and 3 bases at J, with 14 bases between. The length of the CDR3 is 15 residues. The CDR3 sequence: CASSDRRGGDYGYTF. DNA for the CDR3: TGTGCCAGCAGTGATAGACGGGGAGGGGACTATGGCTACACCTTC.

The V and J genes are TRBV25-1 and TRBJ2-7; D is perhaps TRBD1 (5 bases). The CDR3 has 15 amino acids. V lost 3 bases and J lost 3, with 15 bases in between. Germline V gene sequence: CDR1 MGHDK, CDR2 SYGVNS. This CDR3 reads CASSDLRVGDYEQYF. CDR3 DNA sequence: TGTGCCAGCAGTGACCTCAGGGTTGGTGACTACGAGCAGTACTTC.

The rearrangement links TRBV19 to TRBJ2-1, with D unresolved. The CDR3 is made up of 16 amino acids. Germline V gene lookup returns CDR1 LNHDA and CDR2 SQIVND (reference sequence). V lost 3 bases to trimming and J lost 0 bases, with 12 bases between them. The CDR3, as DNA: TGTGCCAGTAGTATTTCAGGAGCAAACTCCTACAATGAGCAGTTCTTC. This gives the protein CASSISGANSYNEQFF.

This clone has only one observation. This rearrangement joins TRBV6-5 to TRBJ2-7; weak D call: TRBD2 (5 bases). This CDR3 contains 12 residues. Trimming pared 7 bases from V and 5 bases from J, leaving 12 bases between. The V gene's germline CDR1 is MNHEY and CDR2 SVGAGI. The CDR3 DNA reads as TGTGCCAGCACTGGACTTTCCCACGAGCAGTACTTC. Translating gives CASTGLSHEQYF.

The V call is TRBV9, the J call TRBJ2-3; TRBD2 matches 10 bases. Germline V lookup: CDR1 SGDLS, CDR2 YYNGEE. The CDR3 has 16 residues. Trimming at V came to 4 bases and at J to 7 bases, leaving 12 bases not matched to a gene. Written as DNA, the CDR3 is TGTGCCAGCAGCCCAAGTCCTAGCGGGAGCTGGTATACGCAGTATTTT. Its translation: CASSPSPSGSWYTQYF.

This chain joins TRBV27 and TRBJ2-2, with 14 bases that match TRBD2. Germline lookup yields CDR1 MNHEY and CDR2 SMNVEV (reference sequence). V gave up 6 bases and J gave up 5 bases; unmatched junction bases: 8. The CDR3 consists of 17 residues. CDR3 residues: CASSQTSGRAGTGELFF. The DNA of the CDR3 is TGTGCCAGCAGCCAGACTAGCGGGAGGGCGGGTACCGGGGAGCTGTTTTTT.

This rearrangement joins TRBV19 to TRBJ1-1; the match to TRBD1 covers 7 bases. Trimming removed 3 bases from V and 0 bases from J; junction bases left unmatched: 7. Germline V lookup: CDR1 LNHDA, CDR2 SQIVND (reference sequence). The CDR3 consists of 16 residues. The CDR3 nucleotides are TGTGCCAGTAGTATTAGGACAGGATACATGAACACTGAAGCTTTCTTT. It encodes CASSIRTGYMNTEAFF. Supplemented by reference TRBV19 and TRBJ1-1, the full variable domain reads DGGITQSPKYLFRKEGQNVTLSCEQNLNHDAMYWYRQDPGQGLRLIYYSQIVNDFQKGDIAEGYSVSREKKESFPLTVTSAQKNPTAFYLCASSIRTGYMNTEAFFGQGTRLTVV.